This T cell receptor (beta chain) originates from a study of OX40 agonist ivuxolimab in advanced cancers. Study overall: Patients were treated with ivuxolimab, an agonistic anti-OX40 (CD134) antibody. At approximately 83% male, the cohort had a mean age of around 56 years, ranging from about 23 to 79.

Comment on this clone: Its matching antigen is unknown.

Study-wide results and limits: Clonal expansion among partial responders at 0.1-3.0 mg/kg ranked near the lowest.

The length of the CDR3 is 16 residues. Germline assignment: CDR1 SGHTS and CDR2 YDEGEE. V lost 0 bases to trimming and J lost 0 bases, with 10 bases between them. Autoimmune disease history or systemic immunosuppression disqualified patients. Assay used: immunoSEQ multiplex PCR; TCRdb lists only in-frame clones, some missing. Of nearly 110,000 clones listed, under 95% were seen once; the top ten hold about 1.2%. The clonotype comes from an adult with an advanced solid tumor such as melanoma, head and neck, liver or kidney cancer. The source was CD4+ or CD8+ T cells sorted from blood, collected in a trial of the OX40 agonist ivuxolimab. V and J are TRBV5-8 and TRBJ1-3; TRBD1 might be the D (6 bases). The CDR3 DNA reads TGTGCCAGCAGCTTGGGGGGGCGTCCCTCTGGAAACACCATATATTTT. The encoded protein is CASSLGGRPSGNTIYF.